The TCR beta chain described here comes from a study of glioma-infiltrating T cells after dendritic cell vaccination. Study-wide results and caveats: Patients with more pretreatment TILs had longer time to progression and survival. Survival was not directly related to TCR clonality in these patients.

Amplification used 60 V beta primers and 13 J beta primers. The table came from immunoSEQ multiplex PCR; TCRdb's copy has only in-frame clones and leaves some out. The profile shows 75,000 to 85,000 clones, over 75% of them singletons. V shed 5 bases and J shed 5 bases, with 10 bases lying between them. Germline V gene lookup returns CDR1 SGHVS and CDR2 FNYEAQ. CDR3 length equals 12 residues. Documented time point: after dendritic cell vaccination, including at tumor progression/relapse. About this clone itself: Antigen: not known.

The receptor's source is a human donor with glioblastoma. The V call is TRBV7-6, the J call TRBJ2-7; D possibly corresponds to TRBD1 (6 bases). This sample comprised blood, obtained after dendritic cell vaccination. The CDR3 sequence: CASSKQGDEQYF. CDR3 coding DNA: TGTGCCAGCAGCAAACAGGGTGACGAGCAGTACTTC.